The entry below gives a single T cell receptor beta chain sequence along with its context. The antigen is unknown. There are 13 residues in the CDR3. Trimming removed 6 bases from V and 5 bases from J, with 13 bases in between. The V gene's germline CDR1 is MNHEY and CDR2 SVGAGI. The source of the sample is a study of OX40 agonist ivuxolimab in advanced cancers. Study overall: Ivuxolimab is an agonistic anti-OX40 (CD134) antibody, and patients were treated with it. Patients received ivuxolimab, an intravenous treatment, every 2 weeks at 0.01 to 10 mg/kg. Overall study findings and caveats: Antigen targets of the expanded peripheral T cells went undetermined. At 0.1 to 3.0 mg/kg, clonal expansion of CD4+ and CD8+ blood T cells had occurred by week 6.

The protocol was immunoSEQ multiplex PCR, while the TCRdb copy is restricted to in-frame clones and leaves out a portion. The sample holds 70,000 to 95,000 clones, 88% seen once. The source was CD4+ or CD8+ T cells sorted from blood, collected in a trial of the OX40 agonist ivuxolimab. The TCR sequence derives from an adult with an advanced solid tumor such as melanoma, head and neck, liver or kidney cancer. The chain has TRBV6-5 and TRBJ2-5; D remains unclear. The CDR3 sequence is CASRLIRTETQYF. CDR3 DNA sequence: TGTGCCAGCAGACTAATACGGACGGAGACCCAGTACTTC.